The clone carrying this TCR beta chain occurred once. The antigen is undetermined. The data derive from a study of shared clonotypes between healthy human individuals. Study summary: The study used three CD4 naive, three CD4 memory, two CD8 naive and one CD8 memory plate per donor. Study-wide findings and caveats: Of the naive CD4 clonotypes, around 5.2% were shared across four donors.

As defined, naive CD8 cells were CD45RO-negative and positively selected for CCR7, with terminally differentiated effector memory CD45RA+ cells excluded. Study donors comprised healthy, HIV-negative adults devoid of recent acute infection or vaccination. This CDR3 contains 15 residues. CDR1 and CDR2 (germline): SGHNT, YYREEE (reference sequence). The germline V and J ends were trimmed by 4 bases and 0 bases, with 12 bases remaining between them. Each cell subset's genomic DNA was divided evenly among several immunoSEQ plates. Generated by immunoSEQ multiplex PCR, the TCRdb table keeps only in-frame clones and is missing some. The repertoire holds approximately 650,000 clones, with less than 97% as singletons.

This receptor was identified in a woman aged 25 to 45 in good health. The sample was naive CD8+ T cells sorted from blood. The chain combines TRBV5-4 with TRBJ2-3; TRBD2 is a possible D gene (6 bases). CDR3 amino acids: CASSLLAASTDTQYF. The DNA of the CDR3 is TGTGCCAGCAGCCTACTAGCAGCTAGCACAGATACGCAGTATTTT.